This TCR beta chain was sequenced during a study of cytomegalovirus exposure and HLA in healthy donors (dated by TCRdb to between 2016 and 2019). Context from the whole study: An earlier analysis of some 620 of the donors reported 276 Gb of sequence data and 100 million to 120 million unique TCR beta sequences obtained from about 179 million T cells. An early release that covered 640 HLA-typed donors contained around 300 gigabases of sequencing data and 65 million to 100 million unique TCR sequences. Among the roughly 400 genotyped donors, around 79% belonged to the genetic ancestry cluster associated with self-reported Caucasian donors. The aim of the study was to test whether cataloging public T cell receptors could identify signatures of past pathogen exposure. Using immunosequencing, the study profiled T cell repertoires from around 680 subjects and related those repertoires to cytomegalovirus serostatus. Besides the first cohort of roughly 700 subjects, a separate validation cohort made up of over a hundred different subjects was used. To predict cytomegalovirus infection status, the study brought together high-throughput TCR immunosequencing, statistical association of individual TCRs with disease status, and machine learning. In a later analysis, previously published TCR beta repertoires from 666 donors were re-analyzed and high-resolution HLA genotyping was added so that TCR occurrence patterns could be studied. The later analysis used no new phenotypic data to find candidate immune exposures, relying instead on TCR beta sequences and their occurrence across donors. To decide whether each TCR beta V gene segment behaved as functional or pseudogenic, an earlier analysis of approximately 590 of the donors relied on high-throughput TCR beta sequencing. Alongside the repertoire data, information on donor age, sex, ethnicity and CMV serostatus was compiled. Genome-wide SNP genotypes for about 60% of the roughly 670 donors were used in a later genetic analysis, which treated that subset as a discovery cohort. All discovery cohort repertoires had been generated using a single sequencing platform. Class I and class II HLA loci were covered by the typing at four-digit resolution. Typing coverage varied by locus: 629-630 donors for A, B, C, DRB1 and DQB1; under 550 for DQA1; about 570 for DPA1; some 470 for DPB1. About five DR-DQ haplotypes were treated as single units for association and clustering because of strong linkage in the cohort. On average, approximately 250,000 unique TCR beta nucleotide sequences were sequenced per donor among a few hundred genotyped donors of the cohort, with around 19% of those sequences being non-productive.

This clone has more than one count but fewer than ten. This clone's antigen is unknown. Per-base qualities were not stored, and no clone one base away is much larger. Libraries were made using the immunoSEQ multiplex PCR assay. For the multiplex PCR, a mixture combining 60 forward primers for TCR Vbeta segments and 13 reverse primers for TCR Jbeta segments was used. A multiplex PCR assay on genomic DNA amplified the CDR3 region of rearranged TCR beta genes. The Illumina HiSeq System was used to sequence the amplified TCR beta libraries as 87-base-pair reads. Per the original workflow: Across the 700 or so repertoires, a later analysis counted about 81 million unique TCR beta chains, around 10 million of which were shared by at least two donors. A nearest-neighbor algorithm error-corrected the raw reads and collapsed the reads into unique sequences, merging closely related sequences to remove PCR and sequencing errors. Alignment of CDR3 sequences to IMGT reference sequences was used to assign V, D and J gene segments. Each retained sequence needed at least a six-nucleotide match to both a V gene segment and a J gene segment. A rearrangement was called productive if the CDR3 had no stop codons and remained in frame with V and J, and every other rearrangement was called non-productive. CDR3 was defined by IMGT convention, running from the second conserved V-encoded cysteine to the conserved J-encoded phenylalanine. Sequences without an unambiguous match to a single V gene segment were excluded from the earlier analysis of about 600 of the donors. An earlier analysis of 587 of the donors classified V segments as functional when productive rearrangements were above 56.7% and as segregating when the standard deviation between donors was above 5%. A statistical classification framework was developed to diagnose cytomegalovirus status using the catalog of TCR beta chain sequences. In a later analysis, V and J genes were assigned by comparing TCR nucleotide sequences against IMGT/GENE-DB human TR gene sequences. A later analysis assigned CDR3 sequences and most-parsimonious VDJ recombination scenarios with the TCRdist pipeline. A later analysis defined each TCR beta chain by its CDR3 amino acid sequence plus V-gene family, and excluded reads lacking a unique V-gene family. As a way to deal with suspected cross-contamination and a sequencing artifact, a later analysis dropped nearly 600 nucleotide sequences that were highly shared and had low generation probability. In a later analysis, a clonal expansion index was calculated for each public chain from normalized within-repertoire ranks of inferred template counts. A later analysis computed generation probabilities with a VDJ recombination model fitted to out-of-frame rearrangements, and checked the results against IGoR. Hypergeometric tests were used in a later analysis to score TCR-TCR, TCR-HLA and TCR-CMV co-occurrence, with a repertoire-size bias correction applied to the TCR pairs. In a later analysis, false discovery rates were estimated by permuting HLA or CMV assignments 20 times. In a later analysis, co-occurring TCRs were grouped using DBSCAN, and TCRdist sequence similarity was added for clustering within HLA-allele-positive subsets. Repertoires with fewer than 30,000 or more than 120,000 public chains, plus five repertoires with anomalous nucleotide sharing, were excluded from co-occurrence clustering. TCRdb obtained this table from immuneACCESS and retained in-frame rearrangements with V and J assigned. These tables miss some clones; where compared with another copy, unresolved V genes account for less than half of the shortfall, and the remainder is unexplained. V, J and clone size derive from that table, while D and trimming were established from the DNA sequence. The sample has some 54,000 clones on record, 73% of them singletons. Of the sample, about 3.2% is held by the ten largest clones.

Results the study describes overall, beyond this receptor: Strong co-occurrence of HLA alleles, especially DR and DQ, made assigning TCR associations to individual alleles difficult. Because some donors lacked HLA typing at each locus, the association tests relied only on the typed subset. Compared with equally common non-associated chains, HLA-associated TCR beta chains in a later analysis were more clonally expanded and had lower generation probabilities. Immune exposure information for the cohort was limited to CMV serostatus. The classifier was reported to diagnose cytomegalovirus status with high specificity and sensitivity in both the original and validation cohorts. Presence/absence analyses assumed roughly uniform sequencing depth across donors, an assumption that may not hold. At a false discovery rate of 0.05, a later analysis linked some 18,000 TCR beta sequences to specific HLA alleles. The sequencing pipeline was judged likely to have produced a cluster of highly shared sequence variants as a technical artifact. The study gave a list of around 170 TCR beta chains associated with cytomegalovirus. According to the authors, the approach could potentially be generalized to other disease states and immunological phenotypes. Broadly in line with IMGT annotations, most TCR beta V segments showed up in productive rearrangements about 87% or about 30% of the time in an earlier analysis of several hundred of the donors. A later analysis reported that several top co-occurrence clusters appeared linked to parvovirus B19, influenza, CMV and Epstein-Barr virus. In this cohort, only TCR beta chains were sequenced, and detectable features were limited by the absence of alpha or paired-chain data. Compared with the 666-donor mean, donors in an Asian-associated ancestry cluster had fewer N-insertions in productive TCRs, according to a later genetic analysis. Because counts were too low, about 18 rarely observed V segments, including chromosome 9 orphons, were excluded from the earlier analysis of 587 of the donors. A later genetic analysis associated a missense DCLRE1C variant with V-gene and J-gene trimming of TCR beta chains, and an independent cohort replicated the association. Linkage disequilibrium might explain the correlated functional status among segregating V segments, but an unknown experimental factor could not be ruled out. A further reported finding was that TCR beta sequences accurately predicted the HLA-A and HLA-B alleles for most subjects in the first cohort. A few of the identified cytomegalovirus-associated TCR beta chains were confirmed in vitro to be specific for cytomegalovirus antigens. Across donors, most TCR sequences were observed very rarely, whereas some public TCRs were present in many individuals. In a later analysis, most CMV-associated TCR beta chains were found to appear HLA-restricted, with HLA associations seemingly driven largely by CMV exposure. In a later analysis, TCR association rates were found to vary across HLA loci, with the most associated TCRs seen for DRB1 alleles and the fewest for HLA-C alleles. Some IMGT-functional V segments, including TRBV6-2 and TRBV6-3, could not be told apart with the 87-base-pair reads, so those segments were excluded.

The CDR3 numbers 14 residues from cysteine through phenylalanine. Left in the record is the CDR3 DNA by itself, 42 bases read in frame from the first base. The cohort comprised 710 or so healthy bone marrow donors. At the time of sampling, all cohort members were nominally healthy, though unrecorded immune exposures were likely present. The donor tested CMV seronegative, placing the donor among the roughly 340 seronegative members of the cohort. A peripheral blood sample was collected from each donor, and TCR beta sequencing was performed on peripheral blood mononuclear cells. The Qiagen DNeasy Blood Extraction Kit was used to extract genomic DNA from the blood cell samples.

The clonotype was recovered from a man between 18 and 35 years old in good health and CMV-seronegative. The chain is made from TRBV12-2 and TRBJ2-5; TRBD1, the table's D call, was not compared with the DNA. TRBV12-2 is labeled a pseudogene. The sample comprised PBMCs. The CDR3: CASRPDGAGETQYF. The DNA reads TGTGCAAGTCGCCCCGACGGAGCAGGGGAGACCCAGTACTTC.